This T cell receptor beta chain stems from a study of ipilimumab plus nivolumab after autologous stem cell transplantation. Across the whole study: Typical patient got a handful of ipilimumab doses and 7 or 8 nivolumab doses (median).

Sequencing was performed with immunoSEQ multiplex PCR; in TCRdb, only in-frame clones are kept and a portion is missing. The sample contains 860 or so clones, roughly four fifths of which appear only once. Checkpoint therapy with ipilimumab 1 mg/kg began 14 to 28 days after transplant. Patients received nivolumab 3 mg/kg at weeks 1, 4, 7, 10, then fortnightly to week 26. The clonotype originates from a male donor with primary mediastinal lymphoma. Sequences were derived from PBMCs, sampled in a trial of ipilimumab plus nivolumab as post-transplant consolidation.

The CDR3: CSVEDHTDRGYYGYTF. The CDR3 DNA reads TGCAGCGTTGAAGACCATACGGACAGGGGGTACTATGGCTACACCTTC. This chain joins TRBV29-1 and TRBJ1-2; 10 nucleotides align to TRBD1. Germline CDR1 SQVTM, CDR2 ANQGSEA. V trimming: 0 bases; J trimming: 3 bases; junction bases outside the gene matches: 7. This CDR3 has 16 residues.